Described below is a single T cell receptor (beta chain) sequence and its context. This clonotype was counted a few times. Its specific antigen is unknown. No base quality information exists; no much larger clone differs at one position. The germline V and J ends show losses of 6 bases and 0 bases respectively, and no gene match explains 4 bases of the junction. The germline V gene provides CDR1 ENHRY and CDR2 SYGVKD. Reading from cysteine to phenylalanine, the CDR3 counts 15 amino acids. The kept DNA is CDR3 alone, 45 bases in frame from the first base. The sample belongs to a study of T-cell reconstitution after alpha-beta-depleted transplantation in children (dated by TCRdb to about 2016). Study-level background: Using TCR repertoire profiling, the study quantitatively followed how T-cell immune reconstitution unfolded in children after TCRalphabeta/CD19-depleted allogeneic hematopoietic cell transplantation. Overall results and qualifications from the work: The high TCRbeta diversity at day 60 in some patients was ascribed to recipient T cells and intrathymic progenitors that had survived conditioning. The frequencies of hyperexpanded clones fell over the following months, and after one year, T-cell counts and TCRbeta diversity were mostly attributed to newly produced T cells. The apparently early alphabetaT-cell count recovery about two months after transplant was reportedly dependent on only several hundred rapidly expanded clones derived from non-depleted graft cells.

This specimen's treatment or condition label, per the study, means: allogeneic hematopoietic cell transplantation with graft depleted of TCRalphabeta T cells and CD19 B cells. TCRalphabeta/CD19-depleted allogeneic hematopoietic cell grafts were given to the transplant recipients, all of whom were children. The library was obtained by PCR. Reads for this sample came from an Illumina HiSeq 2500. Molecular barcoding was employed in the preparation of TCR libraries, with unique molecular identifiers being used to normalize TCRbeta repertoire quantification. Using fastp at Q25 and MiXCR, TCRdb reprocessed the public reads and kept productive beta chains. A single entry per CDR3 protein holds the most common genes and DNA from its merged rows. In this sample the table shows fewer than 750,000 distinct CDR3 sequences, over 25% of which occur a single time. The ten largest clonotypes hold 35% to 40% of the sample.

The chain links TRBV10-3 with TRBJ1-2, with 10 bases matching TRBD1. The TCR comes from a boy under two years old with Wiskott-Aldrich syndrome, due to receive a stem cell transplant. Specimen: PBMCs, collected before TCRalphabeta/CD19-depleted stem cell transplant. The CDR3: CAISGTGVPNYGYTF. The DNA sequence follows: TGTGCCATCAGCGGGACAGGGGTCCCTAACTATGGCTACACCTTC.